These T cell receptor beta chains were read from a single sample in a study of blood T cells in healthy people across ages. TCRdb analysed the 5' RACE reads with MiXCR anew, one entry per CDR3 protein. In the table there are about a million distinct CDR3 sequences, 35% to 40% of which are singletons. Source material: blood. Receptors originate from a man between 18 and 35 years old in good health. Both conserved end residues are part of each CDR3. D genes are given only for firm matches. For some rows the clone size is stated as once, few or many, or as a class when expanded; others skip it.

j_gene,v_gene,d_gene,abundance,CDR3nt,CDR3aa
TRBJ2-3,TRBV10-3,TRBD2,few,TGTGCCATCAGTGAGGTGGCGGGGGGCGATCCCACAGATACGCAGTATTTT,CAISEVAGGDPTDTQYF
TRBJ2-2,TRBV20-1,TRBD2,few,TGCAGTGCTAGAAGCCTAGCGGCAAACACCGGGGAGCTGTTTTTT,CSARSLAANTGELFF
TRBJ2-3,TRBV20-1,TRBD2,few,TGCAGTGTGGGGGGAGCGGGGTTTTCAGATACGCAGTATTTT,CSVGGAGFSDTQYF
TRBJ2-3,TRBV5-1,.,.,TGCGCCAGCAGCTTGCTAGGATACGGCACAGATACGCAGTATTTT,CASSLLGYGTDTQYF
TRBJ2-1,TRBV29-1,.,few,TGCAGCGTTCGGGCTACCTACAATGAGCAGTTCTTC,CSVRATYNEQFF
TRBJ1-1,TRBV30,TRBD1,.,TGTGCCTGGAGTGTCTGGGACAGGGTGAACACTGAAGCTTTCTTT,CAWSVWDRVNTEAFF
TRBJ2-3,TRBV7-2,.,.,TGTGCCAGCAGCGTATTGGGGTCAGATACGCAGTATTTT,CASSVLGSDTQYF
TRBJ2-7,TRBV20-1,TRBD1,few,TGCAGTGCTAGAGACCCTGACAGGGGACCTTACGAGCAGTACTTC,CSARDPDRGPYEQYF
TRBJ1-1,TRBV2,.,.,TGTGCCAGCAGTGAGCGATTACCAGCGACGAACACTGAAGCTTTCTTT,CASSERLPATNTEAFF
TRBJ1-1,TRBV11-1,.,.,TGTGCCAGCAGCCCTAAAGGCCCTGAAGCTTTCTTT,CASSPKGPEAFF
TRBJ1-5,TRBV12-3/TRBV12-4,.,few,TGTGCCAGCAGGGTGGGACTTTTAGGGGATAGCAATCAGCCCCAGCATTTT,CASRVGLLGDSNQPQHF
TRBJ1-3,TRBV28,TRBD1,.,TGTGCCAGCAGTTTTCCCGCGACAGGGAGCTCTGGAAACACCATATATTTT,CASSFPATGSSGNTIYF
TRBJ2-7,TRBV4-3,.,.,TGCGCCAGCAACGCCTCAGGGATTTACTACGAGCAGTACTTC,CASNASGIYYEQYF
TRBJ2-7,TRBV12-3/TRBV12-4,TRBD1,.,TGTGCCAGCAGAGCCGGGACAGGGGCGTACGAGCAGTACTTC,CASRAGTGAYEQYF
TRBJ2-7,TRBV7-2,.,few,TGTGCCAGCAGCTCGAGGACCTACAATGAGCAGTACTTC,CASSSRTYNEQYF
TRBJ1-2,TRBV20-1,.,.,TGCAGTGCTAGAGATAGTCAGGATGGCTACACCTTC,CSARDSQDGYTF
TRBJ1-2,TRBV20-1,.,.,TGCAGTGGGGCAGCTCTTGTTAGTGGTGGCTACACCTTC,CSGAALVSGGYTF
TRBJ2-1,TRBV2,.,.,TGTGCCAGCATTAGAGAAGAGACCCAGTTCTTC,CASIREETQFF
TRBJ1-2,TRBV6-1,.,.,TGTGCCACCTTAACGACAGACAAGGACTATGGCTACACCTTC,CATLTTDKDYGYTF
TRBJ1-6,TRBV6-1,.,.,TGTGCCATACAGGAACAGCCGAATAATTCACCCCTCCACTTT,CAIQEQPNNSPLHF
TRBJ2-1,TRBV5-1,.,.,TGCGCCAGCAGCCCAGGACCTCCTACTACTGAGCAGTTCTTC,CASSPGPPTTEQFF
TRBJ2-4,TRBV2,TRBD1,few,TGTGCCAGCAGTCTGGGACAGGGGGAGGACAAAAACATTCAGTACTTC,CASSLGQGEDKNIQYF
TRBJ2-1,TRBV28,.,.,TGTGCCAGCAGTCGAGAAGCCGATGGGCAGTTCTTC,CASSREADGQFF
TRBJ2-2,TRBV7-2,.,few,TGTGCCAGCAGCAGTCTACGGGGTAAAGCCGGGGAGCTGTTTTTT,CASSSLRGKAGELFF
TRBJ1-6,TRBV12-3/TRBV12-4,.,.,TGTGCCACCGCCCGGACGTATAATTCACCCCTCCACTTT,CATARTYNSPLHF
TRBJ2-1,TRBV4-3,TRBD2,.,TGCGCCAGCAGCCAAGAGGGTTCCGGGGGGATCTCCTACAATGAGCAGTTCTTC,CASSQEGSGGISYNEQFF
TRBJ2-5,TRBV7-2,.,.,TGTGCCAGCAGCTTAGTAAAGGAGGGCCTTGAGACCCAGTACTTC,CASSLVKEGLETQYF
TRBJ2-3,TRBV7-9,TRBD2,few,TGTGCCAGCAGCTTAGATTTTGGCGGGGGAACCACAGATACGCAGTATTTT,CASSLDFGGGTTDTQYF
TRBJ1-5,TRBV20-1,.,few,TGCAGTGCGAGTGACAGAGGCCGGCAGCCCCAGCATTTT,CSASDRGRQPQHF
TRBJ2-2,TRBV2,.,.,TGTGCCAGCAGTGAAGCCGGGGAGCTGTTTTTT,CASSEAGELFF
TRBJ2-1,TRBV12-3/TRBV12-4,.,many,TGTGCCAGCAGAAGTGGGTTGAGTGAGCAGTTCTTC,CASRSGLSEQFF
TRBJ2-3,TRBV6-5,.,.,TGTGCCAGCAAAAGGGCAGGGAGGACAGATACGCAGTATTTT,CASKRAGRTDTQYF
TRBJ1-1,TRBV2,.,.,TGTGCCAGCAATGAAGCCGGACGGGCAAACACTGAAGCTTTCTTT,CASNEAGRANTEAFF
TRBJ2-1,TRBV4-2,.,many,TGTGCCAGCAGTCCGGTCCTCACCATCCCCAATGAGCAGTTCTTC,CASSPVLTIPNEQFF
TRBJ2-2,TRBV4-3,.,.,TGCGCCAGCAGCCAAGAACCCCGATCCGGGGAGCTGTTTTTT,CASSQEPRSGELFF
TRBJ2-1,TRBV5-1,.,.,TGCGCCAGCAGGGCAGTTATTGGAAATGAGCAGTTCTTC,CASRAVIGNEQFF
TRBJ2-6,TRBV9,TRBD2,few,TGTGCCAGCAGATCTAGCGGGCCTGACTCTGGGGCCAACGTCCTGACTTTC,CASRSSGPDSGANVLTF
TRBJ2-7,TRBV20-1,TRBD1,few,TGCAGTGCTAGAGATGGGGACAGATCCTACGAGCAGTACTTC,CSARDGDRSYEQYF
TRBJ1-1,TRBV29-1,.,.,TGCAGCGTTGTTTTGGGGACGAACACTGAAGCTTTCTTT,CSVVLGTNTEAFF
TRBJ1-2,TRBV12-3/TRBV12-4,.,few,TGTGCCAGCAGTTTCCTCAGGGATGGCTACACCTTC,CASSFLRDGYTF
TRBJ1-2,TRBV25-1,.,.,TGTGCCAGCAGTGAAGCGGGGGGGCGCGGGGTATCGGACTATGGCTACACCTTC,CASSEAGGRGVSDYGYTF
TRBJ2-1,TRBV27,TRBD1,few,TGTGCCAGCCGTAAGGACAGGGGAGATTACAATGAGCAGTTCTTC,CASRKDRGDYNEQFF
TRBJ2-5,TRBV4-3,.,few,TGCGCCAGCAGCCAAGATACGACAGGGGAGGGCGAGACCCAGTACTTC,CASSQDTTGEGETQYF
TRBJ1-2,TRBV4-1,.,few,TGCGCCAGCAGCCACGATGACGATAACTATGGCTACACCTTC,CASSHDDDNYGYTF
TRBJ2-1,TRBV27,.,few,TGTGCCAGCAGCCCCACGATATCCGATGAGCAGTTCTTC,CASSPTISDEQFF
TRBJ1-4,TRBV5-1,.,.,TGCGCCAGCAGCTTGGAGGGGGACGTTGAAAAACTGTTTTTT,CASSLEGDVEKLFF
TRBJ2-3,TRBV7-6,.,few,TGTGCCAGCAGCTTAGCGGACCAAGAAGTCCCAGATACGCAGTATTTT,CASSLADQEVPDTQYF
TRBJ2-3,TRBV9,TRBD2,few,TGTGCCAGCAGCGCCGCCCTAGCGGGGGTTACAGATACGCAGTATTTT,CASSAALAGVTDTQYF